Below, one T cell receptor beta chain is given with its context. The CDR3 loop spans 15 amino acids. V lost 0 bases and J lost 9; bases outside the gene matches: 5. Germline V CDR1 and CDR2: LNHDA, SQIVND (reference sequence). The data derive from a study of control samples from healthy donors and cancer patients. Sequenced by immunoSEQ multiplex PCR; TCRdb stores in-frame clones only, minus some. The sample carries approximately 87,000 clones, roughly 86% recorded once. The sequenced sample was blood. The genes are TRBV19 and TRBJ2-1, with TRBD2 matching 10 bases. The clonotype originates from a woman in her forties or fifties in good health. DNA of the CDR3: TGTGCCAGTAGTATAGATCTAGCGGGGGAGGTTGAGCAGTTCTTC. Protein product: CASSIDLAGEVEQFF.